Listed below are T cell receptor beta chains from one sample, sequenced in a study of T cell repertoires in cytomegalovirus infection. TCRdb re-called the reads with MiXCR, one entry per CDR3 protein. Of 150,000 to 200,000 distinct CDR3 sequences in the sample, about 20% were seen once. Sequencing was done on a sample of PBMCs. These receptors were taken from a human donor in good health (CMV status not recorded). Some clones in this sample may be carry-over from other donors' samples. The CDR3 runs from the conserved cysteine through the conserved F or W. The order of the fields is J gene, V gene, CDR3 protein.

J gene: TRBJ2-4; V gene: TRBV5-1; CDR3 protein: CASSSGGSKNIQYF
J gene: TRBJ1-5; V gene: TRBV5-5; CDR3 protein: CASSLEMWGADQPQHF
J gene: TRBJ2-1; V gene: TRBV7-2; CDR3 protein: CASTSGILYNEQFF
J gene: TRBJ2-1; V gene: TRBV11-2; CDR3 protein: CASSATGRDGDEQFF
J gene: TRBJ1-4; V gene: TRBV7-8; CDR3 protein: CASSFGKSGEKLFF
J gene: TRBJ2-3; V gene: TRBV7-3; CDR3 protein: CASSPGLTDTQYF
J gene: TRBJ2-7; V gene: TRBV15; CDR3 protein: CATARQYF
J gene: TRBJ2-1; V gene: TRBV29-1; CDR3 protein: CSVDGGQSAYNEQFF
J gene: TRBJ1-5; V gene: TRBV18; CDR3 protein: CASSPSLGSNQPQHF
J gene: TRBJ2-5; V gene: TRBV6-6; CDR3 protein: CASSYSRETQYF
J gene: TRBJ2-5; V gene: TRBV2; CDR3 protein: CASRALQAGKETQYF
J gene: TRBJ2-2; V gene: TRBV6-6; CDR3 protein: CASSYFTGQPNTGELFF
J gene: TRBJ1-2; V gene: TRBV10-3; CDR3 protein: CAISQGGNYGYTF
J gene: TRBJ2-1; V gene: TRBV19; CDR3 protein: CASSNIGGLIYNEQFF
J gene: TRBJ1-1; V gene: TRBV19; CDR3 protein: CASSRAGAPSLNTEAFF
J gene: TRBJ2-1; V gene: TRBV18; CDR3 protein: CASSLTPGPFDEQFF
J gene: TRBJ2-3; V gene: TRBV7-9; CDR3 protein: CASSRLRGPSTDTQYF
J gene: TRBJ2-7; V gene: TRBV19; CDR3 protein: CASSQGRGRDEQYF
J gene: TRBJ2-7; V gene: TRBV11-3; CDR3 protein: CASSLETLGGPQYF
J gene: TRBJ1-2; V gene: TRBV2; CDR3 protein: CASEVLNYGYTF
J gene: TRBJ1-1; V gene: TRBV29-1; CDR3 protein: CSVGSGDTEAFF
J gene: TRBJ2-1; V gene: TRBV2; CDR3 protein: CASSEARSSGKDAEQFF
J gene: TRBJ2-5; V gene: TRBV4-1; CDR3 protein: CASSQLDRGQETQYF
J gene: TRBJ1-1; V gene: TRBV28; CDR3 protein: CASSSMRPGGNTEAFF